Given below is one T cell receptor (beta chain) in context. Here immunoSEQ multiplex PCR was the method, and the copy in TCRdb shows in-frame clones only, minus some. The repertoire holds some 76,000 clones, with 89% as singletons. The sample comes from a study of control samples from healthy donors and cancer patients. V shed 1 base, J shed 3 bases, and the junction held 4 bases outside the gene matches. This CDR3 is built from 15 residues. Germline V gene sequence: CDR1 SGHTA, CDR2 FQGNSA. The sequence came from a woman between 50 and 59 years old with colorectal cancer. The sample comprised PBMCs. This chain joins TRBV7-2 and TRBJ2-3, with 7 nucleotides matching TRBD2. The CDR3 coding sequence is TGTGCCAGCAGCTTAGGGGGCGGGGGAACAGATACGCAGTATTTT. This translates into CASSLGGGGTDTQYF.